These T cell receptor beta chains were read from a single sample in a study of blood T cells in healthy people across ages. TCRdb re-derived calls from the 5' RACE reads in MiXCR, one entry per CDR3 protein. The table has over a million distinct CDR3 sequences, around two fifths seen once. The sample taken for sequencing was blood. These receptors were taken from a woman younger than 30 in good health. CDR3s include the opening cysteine and the closing phenylalanine or tryptophan. The D gene is left open where the match is weak. Not all rows give a size; the values are once, few, many and, for expanded clones, a class.

>TRBD1|.|TRBV27|TRBJ1-2
CASSRADRGLPYGYTF
TGTGCCAGCAGCCGCGCGGACAGGGGGCTCCCCTATGGCTACACCTTC
>TRBD2|few|TRBV6-5|TRBJ2-5
CASSKAMGGEETQYF
TGTGCCAGCAGCAAGGCCATGGGAGGGGAAGAGACCCAGTACTTC
>TRBD1|.|TRBV4-1|TRBJ2-7
CASSQKGTGVDRSHNEQYF
TGCGCCAGCAGCCAGAAAGGGACAGGGGTTGATAGGTCCCACAATGAGCAGTACTTC
>.|few|TRBV27|TRBJ2-7
CASSLEFSGEQYF
TGTGCCAGCAGTTTAGAATTCTCGGGCGAGCAGTACTTC
>.|.|TRBV4-1|TRBJ2-5
CASSHPGPGETQYF
TGCGCCAGCAGCCACCCCGGACCGGGGGAGACCCAGTACTTC
>TRBD1|few|TRBV27|TRBJ1-6
CASSPRGGNSPLHF
TGTGCCAGCAGTCCCAGGGGGGGGAATTCACCCCTCCACTTT
>TRBD1|.|TRBV28|TRBJ1-5
CASRWDSNNQPQHF
TGTGCCAGCCGTTGGGACAGCAACAATCAGCCCCAGCATTTT
>.|.|TRBV12-3/TRBV12-4|TRBJ2-5
CASSGGIQGTQYF
TGTGCCAGCAGTGGGGGAATCCAAGGGACCCAGTACTTC
>.|.|TRBV6-5|TRBJ2-3
CASSSLGADTDTQYF
TGTGCCAGCAGCTCCCTGGGAGCGGACACAGATACGCAGTATTTT
>TRBD2|few|TRBV15|TRBJ2-7
CATSSSGGTYEQYF
TGTGCCACCAGCAGTAGCGGGGGGACCTACGAGCAGTACTTC